Listed below are T cell receptor beta chains from one sample, sequenced in a study of cytomegalovirus exposure and HLA in healthy donors. The method was immunoSEQ multiplex PCR; TCRdb's version includes in-frame clones alone and lacks a portion of them. There are over 250,000 clones in the sample; 65% to 90% occur only once, and roughly 1% lies in the top ten. Sequencing used PBMCs. These receptors were collected from a woman aged 18-29 years in good health and CMV-seronegative. Both conserved end residues are part of each CDR3. Fields, in order: V gene, clone size, D gene, J gene, CDR3 DNA, CDR3 protein. A D gene is named only where the DNA matches it firmly. Not every row has a clone size; where given, it reads once, few, many or a size class.

v_gene: TRBV30; abundance: once; d_gene: TRBD1; j_gene: TRBJ1-2; CDR3nt: TGTGCCTGGAGCCCCGGGACAGGGGCGAACTATGGCTACACCTTC; CDR3aa: CAWSPGTGANYGYTF
v_gene: TRBV4-3; abundance: .; d_gene: TRBD2; j_gene: TRBJ2-3; CDR3nt: TGCGCCAGCAGCCAAGATAGCGGGGGGAACACAGATACGCAGTATTTT; CDR3aa: CASSQDSGGNTDTQYF
v_gene: TRBV5-1; abundance: .; d_gene: TRBD2; j_gene: TRBJ2-1; CDR3nt: TGCGCCAGCAGCGGGTTAGCGGGTAGTGAGCAGTTCTTC; CDR3aa: CASSGLAGSEQFF
v_gene: TRBV9; abundance: .; d_gene: TRBD1; j_gene: TRBJ1-2; CDR3nt: TGTGCCAGCAGCGCCGGACAGGGGGCTAACTATGGCTACACCTTC; CDR3aa: CASSAGQGANYGYTF
v_gene: TRBV4-2; abundance: .; d_gene: TRBD2; j_gene: TRBJ2-2; CDR3nt: TGTGCCAGCAGCCAAGAACCTAGCGGAAACACCGGGGAGCTGTTTTTT; CDR3aa: CASSQEPSGNTGELFF
v_gene: TRBV4-2; abundance: few; d_gene: .; j_gene: TRBJ2-6; CDR3nt: TGTGCCAGCAGCCAAGGGGTCGGGGCTGGGGCCAACGTCCTGACTTTC; CDR3aa: CASSQGVGAGANVLTF
v_gene: TRBV10-3; abundance: .; d_gene: .; j_gene: TRBJ1-2; CDR3nt: TGTGCCATCAGTGAATCAGGGGAGGGCTACACCTTC; CDR3aa: CAISESGEGYTF
v_gene: TRBV18; abundance: .; d_gene: TRBD1; j_gene: TRBJ1-1; CDR3nt: TGTGCCAGCTCACCGCGGACAGGGAGGGACACTGAAGCTTTCTTT; CDR3aa: CASSPRTGRDTEAFF
v_gene: TRBV7-9; abundance: .; d_gene: .; j_gene: TRBJ2-5; CDR3nt: TGTGCCAGCAGCTTAGTCGCCACATCGGAGACCCAGTACTTC; CDR3aa: CASSLVATSETQYF
v_gene: TRBV2; abundance: .; d_gene: TRBD2; j_gene: TRBJ2-3; CDR3nt: TGTGCCAGCACTGGACTAGCGGGGTCGAAAACCACAGATACGCAGTATTTT; CDR3aa: CASTGLAGSKTTDTQYF
v_gene: TRBV28; abundance: few; d_gene: .; j_gene: TRBJ1-5; CDR3nt: TGTGCCAGCAGCCGTATTAATCAGCCCCAGCATTTT; CDR3aa: CASSRINQPQHF
v_gene: TRBV5-6; abundance: .; d_gene: .; j_gene: TRBJ1-1; CDR3nt: TGTGCCAGCAGGATCGGACCCCGGGCGGGTGAAGCTTTCTTT; CDR3aa: CASRIGPRAGEAFF
v_gene: TRBV29-1; abundance: .; d_gene: .; j_gene: TRBJ2-2; CDR3nt: TGCAGCGTACCCGGGACTGAGAACACCGGGGAGCTGTTTTTT; CDR3aa: CSVPGTENTGELFF
v_gene: TRBV9; abundance: .; d_gene: TRBD2; j_gene: TRBJ2-3; CDR3nt: TGTGCCAGCAGCGCGGGACTAGCGGGGGGGCTGTCGACAGATACGCAGTATTTT; CDR3aa: CASSAGLAGGLSTDTQYF
v_gene: TRBV12-5; abundance: .; d_gene: .; j_gene: TRBJ1-2; CDR3nt: TGTGCTAGTGGTTTGTCGGCCGGGTCGGTAAACTATGGCTACACCTTC; CDR3aa: CASGLSAGSVNYGYTF
v_gene: TRBV7-2; abundance: few; d_gene: TRBD2; j_gene: TRBJ2-7; CDR3nt: TGTGCCAGCAGCTTAGCGGGGAGGGTCTACGAGCAGTACTTC; CDR3aa: CASSLAGRVYEQYF
v_gene: TRBV9; abundance: once; d_gene: .; j_gene: TRBJ1-1; CDR3nt: TGTGCCAGCAGCCGCGAGGGGGAGTTGAACACTGAAGCTTTCTTT; CDR3aa: CASSREGELNTEAFF
v_gene: TRBV7-3; abundance: .; d_gene: .; j_gene: TRBJ2-1; CDR3nt: TGTGCCAGCAGCCCAATGGGGGGGGCACTCTACAATGAGCAGTTCTTC; CDR3aa: CASSPMGGALYNEQFF
v_gene: TRBV2; abundance: .; d_gene: TRBD1; j_gene: TRBJ1-1; CDR3nt: TGTGCCAGCCCGCGCAGGGCGACAGGGCTGAACACTGAAGCTTTCTTT; CDR3aa: CASPRRATGLNTEAFF
v_gene: TRBV9; abundance: .; d_gene: TRBD1; j_gene: TRBJ1-2; CDR3nt: TGTGCCAGCAGCTCTAGGACAGGTTTTAACTATGGCTACACCTTC; CDR3aa: CASSSRTGFNYGYTF
v_gene: TRBV7-2; abundance: once; d_gene: TRBD2; j_gene: TRBJ2-4; CDR3nt: TGTGCCAGCAGCTTAGTGGGGCGGGGGGCCGTAGCCAAAAACATTCAGTACTTC; CDR3aa: CASSLVGRGAVAKNIQYF
v_gene: TRBV10-1; abundance: .; d_gene: TRBD1; j_gene: TRBJ2-3; CDR3nt: TGCGCCACCCAGCGCGGGACAGGGGCCACAGATACGCAGTATTTT; CDR3aa: CATQRGTGATDTQYF
v_gene: TRBV25-1; abundance: few; d_gene: TRBD1; j_gene: TRBJ1-1; CDR3nt: TGTGCCAGCAGTGAATATACAGGGGAAAGGACTGAAGCTTTCTTT; CDR3aa: CASSEYTGERTEAFF
v_gene: TRBV2; abundance: .; d_gene: TRBD1; j_gene: TRBJ2-7; CDR3nt: TGTGCCAGCAGTTACCGGGACAGGATCTTCTACGAGCAGTACTTC; CDR3aa: CASSYRDRIFYEQYF
v_gene: TRBV11-3; abundance: .; d_gene: .; j_gene: TRBJ1-5; CDR3nt: TGTGCCAGCAGCTTAGGGGGGGGCGCGGAGCCCCAGCATTTT; CDR3aa: CASSLGGGAEPQHF
v_gene: TRBV6-1; abundance: .; d_gene: .; j_gene: TRBJ2-2; CDR3nt: TGTGCCAGCACGGAGGGAACGAACACCGGGGAGCTGTTTTTT; CDR3aa: CASTEGTNTGELFF
v_gene: TRBV18; abundance: once; d_gene: .; j_gene: TRBJ1-5; CDR3nt: TGTGCCAGCTCACCTTGGGAGGGGGGTCCCAGCAATCAGCCCCAGCATTTT; CDR3aa: CASSPWEGGPSNQPQHF
v_gene: TRBV15; abundance: .; d_gene: .; j_gene: TRBJ1-1; CDR3nt: TGTGCCACCAGCAGACTCTGGGCCCTAACCTACACTGAAGCTTTCTTT; CDR3aa: CATSRLWALTYTEAFF
v_gene: TRBV27; abundance: .; d_gene: .; j_gene: TRBJ2-7; CDR3nt: TGTGCCAGCAGTCCCCAGGCGGGGTTTCCTTCCTACGAGCAGTACTTC; CDR3aa: CASSPQAGFPSYEQYF
v_gene: TRBV7-7; abundance: .; d_gene: TRBD1; j_gene: TRBJ2-3; CDR3nt: TGTGCTAGCAGCTCCGGACAGGGGACAGATACGCAGTATTTT; CDR3aa: CASSSGQGTDTQYF
v_gene: TRBV28; abundance: .; d_gene: .; j_gene: TRBJ2-7; CDR3nt: TGTGCCAGCAGTGCTCGGGGTGGGGTGGGCGACGAGCAGTACTTC; CDR3aa: CASSARGGVGDEQYF
v_gene: TRBV5-5; abundance: once; d_gene: .; j_gene: TRBJ2-1; CDR3nt: TGTGCCAGCAGCTTGGGTGAGAGCTCCTACAATGAGCAGTTCTTC; CDR3aa: CASSLGESSYNEQFF
v_gene: TRBV10-3; abundance: .; d_gene: .; j_gene: TRBJ1-5; CDR3nt: TGTGCCATCAGTGAGGAAACAGGTAGCAATCAGCCCCAGCATTTT; CDR3aa: CAISEETGSNQPQHF
v_gene: TRBV2; abundance: .; d_gene: TRBD2; j_gene: TRBJ2-7; CDR3nt: TGTGCCAGTAAGACTAGCGGGGGCGCCTACGAGCAGTACTTC; CDR3aa: CASKTSGGAYEQYF
v_gene: TRBV7-6; abundance: .; d_gene: TRBD1; j_gene: TRBJ1-2; CDR3nt: TGTGCCAGCAGCAACTACAGGGGGAGCAACTATGGCTACACCTTC; CDR3aa: CASSNYRGSNYGYTF
v_gene: TRBV7-9; abundance: .; d_gene: TRBD1; j_gene: TRBJ2-7; CDR3nt: TGTGCCAGCAGCTTATCTAGGACAGGGTCCTACGAGCAGTACTTC; CDR3aa: CASSLSRTGSYEQYF
v_gene: TRBV5-1; abundance: once; d_gene: TRBD1; j_gene: TRBJ1-6; CDR3nt: TGCGCCAGCAGTTATCGACAGGGTCCTTCACCCCTCCACTTT; CDR3aa: CASSYRQGPSPLHF
v_gene: TRBV29-1; abundance: .; d_gene: .; j_gene: TRBJ2-7; CDR3nt: TGCAGCGTTGAAGATCGCACGGTATCCTACGAGCAGTACTTC; CDR3aa: CSVEDRTVSYEQYF
v_gene: TRBV4-3; abundance: .; d_gene: TRBD2; j_gene: TRBJ2-7; CDR3nt: TGCGCCAGCAGCCAAGAATGGGAGGGAGGGCTGACCTACGAGCAGTACTTC; CDR3aa: CASSQEWEGGLTYEQYF
v_gene: TRBV30; abundance: .; d_gene: .; j_gene: TRBJ2-5; CDR3nt: TGTGCCTGGAGTGTAAGTCGCGGGGGCCGCCAAGAGACCCAGTACTTC; CDR3aa: CAWSVSRGGRQETQYF
v_gene: TRBV27; abundance: once; d_gene: TRBD1; j_gene: TRBJ1-3; CDR3nt: TGTGCCAGCACCCCTCGGACAGGGGCAAACACCATATATTTT; CDR3aa: CASTPRTGANTIYF
v_gene: TRBV19; abundance: .; d_gene: TRBD1; j_gene: TRBJ2-7; CDR3nt: TGTGCCAGTAGTACCGGACAGGGTCCCTACGAGCAGTACTTC; CDR3aa: CASSTGQGPYEQYF
v_gene: TRBV27; abundance: once; d_gene: .; j_gene: TRBJ2-7; CDR3nt: TGTGCCAGCAGTTTATCCACGCCAGGTTCCCCGTACTTC; CDR3aa: CASSLSTPGSPYF
v_gene: TRBV20-1; abundance: .; d_gene: .; j_gene: TRBJ2-3; CDR3nt: TGCAGTGCTAGCAGGGAAGATACGCAGTATTTT; CDR3aa: CSASREDTQYF
v_gene: TRBV25-1; abundance: few; d_gene: TRBD1; j_gene: TRBJ2-2; CDR3nt: TGTGCCAGCAGGAAACAGGGGGCGCCCGGGGAGCTGTTTTTT; CDR3aa: CASRKQGAPGELFF
v_gene: TRBV30; abundance: .; d_gene: TRBD1; j_gene: TRBJ1-3; CDR3nt: TGTGCCTGGGGTACAGGGGATACTGGAAACACCATATATTTT; CDR3aa: CAWGTGDTGNTIYF
v_gene: TRBV7-2; abundance: .; d_gene: TRBD1; j_gene: TRBJ1-2; CDR3nt: TGTGCCAGCAGCCGGACACACGGACAGGTAGCTGGCTACACCTTC; CDR3aa: CASSRTHGQVAGYTF
v_gene: TRBV25-1; abundance: .; d_gene: TRBD1; j_gene: TRBJ1-4; CDR3nt: TGTGCCAGCGGGGGACAGGGAGCAGGAAAACTGTTTTTT; CDR3aa: CASGGQGAGKLFF
v_gene: TRBV30; abundance: .; d_gene: .; j_gene: TRBJ1-2; CDR3nt: TGTGCCTGCGCCCAGGGAAACTATGGCTACACCTTC; CDR3aa: CACAQGNYGYTF
v_gene: TRBV5-4; abundance: .; d_gene: .; j_gene: TRBJ2-4; CDR3nt: TGTGCCAGCAGCTTGCAAGGGGAAAACATTCAGTACTTC; CDR3aa: CASSLQGENIQYF
v_gene: TRBV4-1; abundance: .; d_gene: .; j_gene: TRBJ2-1; CDR3nt: TGCGCCAGCAAAATTACCGGGGGTTACAATGAGCAGTTCTTC; CDR3aa: CASKITGGYNEQFF
v_gene: TRBV25-1; abundance: few; d_gene: TRBD1; j_gene: TRBJ2-7; CDR3nt: TGTGCCAGCGTACAGGGGGTCGAGCAGTACTTC; CDR3aa: CASVQGVEQYF
v_gene: TRBV5-4; abundance: few; d_gene: TRBD1; j_gene: TRBJ2-1; CDR3nt: TGTGCCAGCAGCTTCAGGGGGCCCTACAATGAGCAGTTCTTC; CDR3aa: CASSFRGPYNEQFF
v_gene: TRBV18; abundance: once; d_gene: TRBD2; j_gene: TRBJ2-7; CDR3nt: TGTGCCAGCTCACCACCGTCTAGCGGGGGCTACGAGCAGTACTTC; CDR3aa: CASSPPSSGGYEQYF
v_gene: TRBV7-9; abundance: once; d_gene: .; j_gene: TRBJ1-5; CDR3nt: TGTGCCAGCAGCCACGGGAGGGGCCCCAATCAGCCCCAGCATTTT; CDR3aa: CASSHGRGPNQPQHF
v_gene: TRBV6-6; abundance: .; d_gene: .; j_gene: TRBJ1-6; CDR3nt: TGTGCCAGCAGTATGGACAGATACTCACCCCTCCACTTT; CDR3aa: CASSMDRYSPLHF
v_gene: TRBV2; abundance: .; d_gene: .; j_gene: TRBJ2-7; CDR3nt: TGTGCCAGCAGCGGAGAAACCTACGAGCAGTACTTC; CDR3aa: CASSGETYEQYF